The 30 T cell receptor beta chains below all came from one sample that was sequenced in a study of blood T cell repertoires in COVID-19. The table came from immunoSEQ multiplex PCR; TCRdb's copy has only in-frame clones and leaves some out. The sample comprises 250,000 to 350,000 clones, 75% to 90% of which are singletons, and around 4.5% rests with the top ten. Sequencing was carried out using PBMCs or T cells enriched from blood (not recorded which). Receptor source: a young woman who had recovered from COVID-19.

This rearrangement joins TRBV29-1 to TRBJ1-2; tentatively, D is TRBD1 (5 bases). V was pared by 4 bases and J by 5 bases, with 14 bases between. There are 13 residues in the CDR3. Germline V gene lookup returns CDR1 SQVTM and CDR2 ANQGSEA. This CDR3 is CSVGRGPRYGYTF. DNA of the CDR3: TGCAGCGTTGGGAGGGGTCCGCGGTATGGCTACACCTTC.

Written as DNA, the CDR3 is TGTGCCAGCAGCTTAGGATTAGTGGGCGACAGGGCGTCGTCGACTGAAGCTTTCTTT. Residues: CASSLGLVGDRASSTEAFF. The chain is built from TRBV7-9 and TRBJ1-1, with 7 bases aligning to TRBD1. This CDR3 has 19 amino acids. From germline, CDR1 is SEHNR and CDR2 FQNEAQ (reference sequence). V trimming: 1 base; J trimming: 5 bases; junction bases outside the gene matches: 19.

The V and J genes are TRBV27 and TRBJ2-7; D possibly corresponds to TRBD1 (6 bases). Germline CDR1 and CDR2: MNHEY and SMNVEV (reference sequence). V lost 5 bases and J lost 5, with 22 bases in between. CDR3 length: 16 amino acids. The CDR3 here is CASSPYRLTGFNEQYF. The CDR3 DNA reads TGTGCCAGCAGTCCTTACAGACTCACAGGGTTCAACGAGCAGTACTTC.

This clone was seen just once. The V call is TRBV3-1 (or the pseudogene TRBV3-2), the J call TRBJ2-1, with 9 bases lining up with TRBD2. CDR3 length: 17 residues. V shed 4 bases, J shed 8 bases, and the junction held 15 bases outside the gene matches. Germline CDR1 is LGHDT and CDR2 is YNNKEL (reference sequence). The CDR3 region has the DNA TGTGCCAGCAGCCCCTCCTTCATAGCGGGGGTTGTCCATGAGCAGTTCTTC. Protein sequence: CASSPSFIAGVVHEQFF.

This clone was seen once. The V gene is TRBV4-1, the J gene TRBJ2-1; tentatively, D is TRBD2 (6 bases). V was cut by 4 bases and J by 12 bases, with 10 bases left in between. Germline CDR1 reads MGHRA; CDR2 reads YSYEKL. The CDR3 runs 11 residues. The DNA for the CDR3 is TGCGCCAGCAGCCGGGACTTGAGGCAGTTCTTC. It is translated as CASSRDLRQFF.

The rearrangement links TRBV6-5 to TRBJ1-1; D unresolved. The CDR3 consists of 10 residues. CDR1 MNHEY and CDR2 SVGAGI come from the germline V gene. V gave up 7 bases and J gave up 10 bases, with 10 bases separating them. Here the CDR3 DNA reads TGTGCCAGCAAGTCGAACGGAGCTTTCTTT. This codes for CASKSNGAFF.

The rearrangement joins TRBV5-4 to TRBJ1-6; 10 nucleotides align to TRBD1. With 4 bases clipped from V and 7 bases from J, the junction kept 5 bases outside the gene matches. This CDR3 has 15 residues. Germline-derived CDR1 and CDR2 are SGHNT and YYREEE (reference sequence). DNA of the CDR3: TGTGCCAGCAGCGGGATGGGACAGGGGAATTCACCCCTCCACTTT. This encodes CASSGMGQGNSPLHF.

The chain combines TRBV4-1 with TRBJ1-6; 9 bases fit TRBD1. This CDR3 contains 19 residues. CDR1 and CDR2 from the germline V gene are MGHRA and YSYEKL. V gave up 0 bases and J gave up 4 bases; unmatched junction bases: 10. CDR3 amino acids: CASSQDPNTGGTYNSPLHF. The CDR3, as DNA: TGCGCCAGCAGCCAAGATCCTAATACAGGGGGCACGTATAATTCACCCCTCCACTTT.

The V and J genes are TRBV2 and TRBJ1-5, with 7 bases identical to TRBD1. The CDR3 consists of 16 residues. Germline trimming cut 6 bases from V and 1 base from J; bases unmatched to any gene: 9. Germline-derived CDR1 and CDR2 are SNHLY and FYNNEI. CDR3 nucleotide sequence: TGTGCCAGCAGCCCTCGGGACAGCGGGAGCAATCAGCCCCAGCATTTT. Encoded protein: CASSPRDSGSNQPQHF.

CDR3: CASSVDINQPQHF. In DNA form, the CDR3 reads TGTGCCAGCAGCGTAGACATCAATCAGCCCCAGCATTTT. The chain carries TRBV9 and TRBJ1-5, with D unresolved. V lost 0 bases and J 3 bases, leaving 4 bases between the germline ends. Germline values: CDR1 SGDLS, CDR2 YYNGEE. There are 13 residues in the CDR3. Based on the CDR3 plus reference TRBV9 and TRBJ1-5, the full variable domain is DSGVTQTPKHLITATGQRVTLRCSPRSGDLSVYWYQQSLDQGLQFLIQYYNGEERAKGNILERFSAQQFPDLHSELNLSSLELGDSALYFCASSVDINQPQHFGDGTRLSIL.

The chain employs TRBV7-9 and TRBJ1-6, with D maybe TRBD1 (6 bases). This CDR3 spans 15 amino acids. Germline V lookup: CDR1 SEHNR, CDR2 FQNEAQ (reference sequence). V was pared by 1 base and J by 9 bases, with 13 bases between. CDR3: CASSLGGQGFSPLHF. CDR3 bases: TGTGCCAGCAGCTTAGGTGGCCAGGGGTTTTCACCCCTCCACTTT.

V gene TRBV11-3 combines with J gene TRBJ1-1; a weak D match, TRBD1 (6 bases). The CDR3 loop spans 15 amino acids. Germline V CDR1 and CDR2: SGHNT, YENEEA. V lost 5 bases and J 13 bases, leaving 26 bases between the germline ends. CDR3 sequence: CASSPHQRAGLRGFF. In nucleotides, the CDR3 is TGTGCCAGCAGCCCCCACCAGCGCGCGGGTCTCAGGGGTTTCTTT.

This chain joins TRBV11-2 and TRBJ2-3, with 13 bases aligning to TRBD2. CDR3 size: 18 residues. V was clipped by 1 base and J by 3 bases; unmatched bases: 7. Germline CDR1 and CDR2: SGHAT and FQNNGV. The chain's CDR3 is CASSLVGGLAGETDTQYF. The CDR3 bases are TGTGCCAGCAGCTTAGTAGGAGGACTAGCGGGGGAGACAGATACGCAGTATTTT.

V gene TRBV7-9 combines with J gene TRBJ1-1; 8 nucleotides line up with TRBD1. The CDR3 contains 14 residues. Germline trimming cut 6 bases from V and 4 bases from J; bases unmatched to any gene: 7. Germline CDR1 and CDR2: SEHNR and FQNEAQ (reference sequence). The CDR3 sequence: CASRSGTGITEAFF. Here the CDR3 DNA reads TGTGCCAGCAGATCCGGGACAGGAATCACTGAAGCTTTCTTT.

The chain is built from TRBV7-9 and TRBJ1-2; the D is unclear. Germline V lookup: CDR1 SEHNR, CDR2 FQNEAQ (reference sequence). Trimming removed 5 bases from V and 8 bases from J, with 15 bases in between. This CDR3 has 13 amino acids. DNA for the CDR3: TGTGCCAGCAGCCGTAAAAACCCACACGGCTACACCTTC. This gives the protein CASSRKNPHGYTF.

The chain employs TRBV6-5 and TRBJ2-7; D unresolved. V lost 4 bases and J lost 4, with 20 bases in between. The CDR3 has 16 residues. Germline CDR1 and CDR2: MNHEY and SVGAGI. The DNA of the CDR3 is TGTGCCAGCAGTTTACTGGTCGGGTCCCTCGGGTACGAGCAGTACTTC. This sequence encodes CASSLLVGSLGYEQYF.

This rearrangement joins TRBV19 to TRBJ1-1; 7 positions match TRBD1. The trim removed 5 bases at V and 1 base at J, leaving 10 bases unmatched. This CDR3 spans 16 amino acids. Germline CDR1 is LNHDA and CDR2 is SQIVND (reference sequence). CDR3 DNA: TGTGCCAGTAGTCCGACGTTCGGGACAGCGAACACTGAAGCTTTCTTT. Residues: CASSPTFGTANTEAFF.

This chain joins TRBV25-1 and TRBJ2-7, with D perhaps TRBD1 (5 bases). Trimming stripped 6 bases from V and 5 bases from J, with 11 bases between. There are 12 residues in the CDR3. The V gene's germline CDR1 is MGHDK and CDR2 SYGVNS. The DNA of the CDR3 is TGTGCCAGCAGGTCAGGGATCCACGAGCAGTACTTC. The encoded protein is CASRSGIHEQYF.

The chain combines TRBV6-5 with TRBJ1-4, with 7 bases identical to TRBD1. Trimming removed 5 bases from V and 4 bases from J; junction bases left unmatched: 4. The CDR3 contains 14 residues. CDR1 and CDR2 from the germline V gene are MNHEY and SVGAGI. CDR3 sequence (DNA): TGTGCCAGCAGTATTGGGACAGTTAATGAAAAACTGTTTTTT. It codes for CASSIGTVNEKLFF.

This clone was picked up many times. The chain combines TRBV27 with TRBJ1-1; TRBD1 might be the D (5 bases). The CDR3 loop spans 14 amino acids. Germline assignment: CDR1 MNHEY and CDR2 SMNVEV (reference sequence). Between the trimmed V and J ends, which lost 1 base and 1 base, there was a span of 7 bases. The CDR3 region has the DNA TGTGCCAGCAGTTTATTCGGGGGGAACACTGAAGCTTTCTTT. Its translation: CASSLFGGNTEAFF.

The DNA of the CDR3 is TGTGCCAGCAGGCGGGGGGTCCAAGAGACCCAGTACTTC. Its translation is CASRRGVQETQYF. This chain uses TRBV2 with TRBJ2-5, with TRBD2 identical over 8 bases. CDR3 length: 13 amino acids. Per the germline V gene, CDR1 is SNHLY and CDR2 is FYNNEI. Trimming removed 6 bases from V and 1 base from J; junction bases left unmatched: 1.

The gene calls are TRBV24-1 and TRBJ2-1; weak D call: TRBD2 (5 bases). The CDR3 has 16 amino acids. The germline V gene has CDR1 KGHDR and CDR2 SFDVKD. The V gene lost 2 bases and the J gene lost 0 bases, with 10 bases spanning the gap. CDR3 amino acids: CATSDSQRSSYNEQFF. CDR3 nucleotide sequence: TGTGCCACCAGTGATTCTCAGCGGAGCTCCTACAATGAGCAGTTCTTC.

As DNA, the CDR3 is TGTGCCAGCAGCTTTTACCCCTTGGCAGGGGGAGAGACCCAGTACTTC. The encoded protein is CASSFYPLAGGETQYF. V is TRBV11-2 and J is TRBJ2-5; 7 nucleotides match TRBD1. Germline loops: CDR1 SGHAT, CDR2 FQNNGV. The junction had 11 bases not matched to a gene; V was cut back by 3 bases and J by 4 bases. The CDR3 loop spans 16 amino acids.

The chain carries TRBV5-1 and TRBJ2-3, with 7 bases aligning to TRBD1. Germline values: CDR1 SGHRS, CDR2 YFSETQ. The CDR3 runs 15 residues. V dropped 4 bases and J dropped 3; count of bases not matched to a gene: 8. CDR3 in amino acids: CASSPTGKRTDTQYF. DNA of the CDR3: TGCGCCAGCAGCCCGACAGGGAAGCGGACAGATACGCAGTATTTT.

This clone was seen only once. CDR3 nucleotides: TGTGCCAGCAGCTCTTACACCGGGGAGCTGTTTTTT. Translating it yields CASSSYTGELFF. The V and J genes are TRBV13 and TRBJ2-2, with unresolved D. The CDR3 runs 12 residues. V lost 4 bases and J 3 bases, leaving 3 bases between the germline ends. CDR1 is PRHDT and CDR2 is FYEKMQ in the germline V gene (reference sequence).

CDR3 sequence (DNA): TGTGCCAGCAGAGCAGGGGTAGATCAGCCCCAGCATTTT. Encoded protein: CASRAGVDQPQHF. The chain couples TRBV28 to TRBJ1-5; D may be TRBD1 (6 bases). CDR1 is MDHEN and CDR2 is SYDVKM in the germline V gene. CDR3 length: 13 residues. Trimming pared 6 bases from V and 5 bases from J, leaving 11 bases between.

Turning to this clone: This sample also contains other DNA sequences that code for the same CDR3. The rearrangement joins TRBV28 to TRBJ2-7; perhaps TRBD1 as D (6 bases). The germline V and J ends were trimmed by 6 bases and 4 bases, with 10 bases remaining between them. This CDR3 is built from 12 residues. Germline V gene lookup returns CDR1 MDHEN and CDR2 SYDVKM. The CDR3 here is CASSLQGYEQYF. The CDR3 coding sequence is TGTGCCAGCAGCTTACAGGGTTACGAGCAGTACTTC.

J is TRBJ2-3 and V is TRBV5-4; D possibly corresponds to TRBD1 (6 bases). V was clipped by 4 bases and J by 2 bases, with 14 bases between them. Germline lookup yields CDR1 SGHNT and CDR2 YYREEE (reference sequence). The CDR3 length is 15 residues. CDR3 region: CASSTSGHVTDTQYF. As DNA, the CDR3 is TGTGCCAGCAGCACTTCGGGACACGTCACAGATACGCAGTATTTT.

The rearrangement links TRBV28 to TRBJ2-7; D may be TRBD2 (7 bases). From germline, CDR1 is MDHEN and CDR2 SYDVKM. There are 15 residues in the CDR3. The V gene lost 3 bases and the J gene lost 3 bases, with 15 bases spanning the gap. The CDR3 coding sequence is TGTGCCAGCAGTTTTCGGACAGCGGGGAGCTACGAGCAGTACTTC. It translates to CASSFRTAGSYEQYF.

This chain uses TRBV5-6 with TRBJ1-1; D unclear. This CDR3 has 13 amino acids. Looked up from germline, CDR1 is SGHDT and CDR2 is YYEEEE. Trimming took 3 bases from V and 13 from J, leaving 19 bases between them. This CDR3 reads CASSYAGSGRVFF. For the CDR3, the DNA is TGTGCCAGCAGCTATGCAGGAAGCGGTCGCGTTTTCTTT.